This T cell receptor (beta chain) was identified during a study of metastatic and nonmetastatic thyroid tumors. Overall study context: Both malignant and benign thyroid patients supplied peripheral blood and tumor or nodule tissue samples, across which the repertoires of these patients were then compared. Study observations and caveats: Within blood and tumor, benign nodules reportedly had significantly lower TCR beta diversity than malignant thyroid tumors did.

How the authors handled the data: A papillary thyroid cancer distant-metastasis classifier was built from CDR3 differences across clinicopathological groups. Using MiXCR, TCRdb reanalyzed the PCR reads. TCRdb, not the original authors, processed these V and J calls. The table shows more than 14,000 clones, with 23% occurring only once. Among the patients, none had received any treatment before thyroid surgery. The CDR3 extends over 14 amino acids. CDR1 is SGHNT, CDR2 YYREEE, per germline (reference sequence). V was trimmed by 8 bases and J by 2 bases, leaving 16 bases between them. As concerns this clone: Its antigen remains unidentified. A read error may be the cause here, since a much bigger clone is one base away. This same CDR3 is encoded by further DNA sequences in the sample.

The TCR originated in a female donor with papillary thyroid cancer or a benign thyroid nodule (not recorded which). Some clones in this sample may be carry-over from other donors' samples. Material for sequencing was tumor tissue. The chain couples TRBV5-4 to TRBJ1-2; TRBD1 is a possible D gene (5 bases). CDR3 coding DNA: TGTGCCAGTAGCCCCCGGGGGGGAAACTATGGCTACACCTTC. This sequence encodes CASSPRGGNYGYTF.